Included here is one TCR beta chain sequence, with context. Antigen unknown. The data derive from a study of T cell responses to AZD1222 COVID-19 vaccine. Only in-frame clones appear in the TCRdb table, and some are missing; sequencing was by immunoSEQ multiplex PCR. The data show about 150,000 clones, with about 91% seen just once and about 3.7% held by the top ten. With 9 bases clipped from V and 1 base from J, the junction kept 9 bases outside the gene matches. CDR3 length: 15 residues. Germline assignment: CDR1 SNHLY and CDR2 FYNNEI. Overall study results and limits: No day 14 peak samples; only post-peak repertoires were characterized.

Sequenced here: peripheral blood, sampled on day 0 of MenACWY control vaccination. The chain carries TRBV2 and TRBJ2-4, with 7 bases fitting TRBD1. The TCR comes from an adult in good health. The DNA of the CDR3 is TGTGCCAGAAACAGGGTGGACAGGGCCAAAAACATTCAGTACTTC. This translates into CARNRVDRAKNIQYF. The full variable domain, its missing parts supplied by reference TRBV2 and TRBJ2-4, is EPEVTQTPSHQVTQMGQEVILRCVPISNHLYFYWYRQILGQKVEFLVSFYNNEISEKSEIFDDQFSVERPDGSNFTLKIRSTKLEDSAMYFCARNRVDRAKNIQYFGAGTRLSVL.